This TCR beta chain was sequenced for a study of post-analysis software for immune sequencing data. Study results and limitations: Under F measure analysis, samples from one preparation batch co-clustered strongly. When patients were compared with controls, 4 or 5 TRBV segments were more frequent, TRBV5-6, TRBV5-1 and TRBV20-1 among them.

This clonotype was recorded a few times. What it binds is not known. CDR3 size: 14 residues. With 5 bases clipped from V and 9 bases from J, the junction kept 8 bases outside the gene matches. Germline loops: CDR1 LNHDA, CDR2 SQIVND (reference sequence). Presence of unique molecular identifiers characterized the TCR beta cDNA libraries. TCRdb reanalysed the PCR reads using MiXCR and keeps one entry per CDR3 protein. The table records 400,000 to 500,000 distinct CDR3 sequences, about 39% of them present only once. The chain links TRBV19 to TRBJ2-1; 9 bases match TRBD2. This receptor was identified in a girl aged 2-10 years with multiple sclerosis. Sequencing was done on a sample of blood. The CDR3 loop is CASSLGREGFEQFF. CDR3 DNA: TGTGCCAGTAGTTTAGGGCGGGAGGGCTTTGAGCAGTTCTTC. Full variable domain (outside the CDR3, taken from reference TRBV19 and TRBJ2-1): DGGITQSPKYLFRKEGQNVTLSCEQNLNHDAMYWYRQDPGQGLRLIYYSQIVNDFQKGDIAEGYSVSREKKESFPLTVTSAQKNPTAFYLCASSLGREGFEQFFGPGTRLTVL.